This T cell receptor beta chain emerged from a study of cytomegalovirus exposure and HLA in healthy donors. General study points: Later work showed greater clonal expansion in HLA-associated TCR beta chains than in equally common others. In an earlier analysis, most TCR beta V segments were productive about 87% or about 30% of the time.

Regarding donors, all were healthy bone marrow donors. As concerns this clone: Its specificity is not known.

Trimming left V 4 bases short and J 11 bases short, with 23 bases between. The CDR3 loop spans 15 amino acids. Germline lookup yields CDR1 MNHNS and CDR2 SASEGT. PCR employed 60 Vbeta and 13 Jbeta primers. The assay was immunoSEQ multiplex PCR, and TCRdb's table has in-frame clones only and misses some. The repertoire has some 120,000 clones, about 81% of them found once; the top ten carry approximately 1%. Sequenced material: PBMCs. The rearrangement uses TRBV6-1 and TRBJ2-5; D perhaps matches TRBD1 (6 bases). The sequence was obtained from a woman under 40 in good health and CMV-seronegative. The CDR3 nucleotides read TGTGCCAGCAGTGTCTCGAGACTCCAGGGGTGGGAGCAGTACTTC. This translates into CASSVSRLQGWEQYF.